This paragraph reports one T cell receptor beta chain. Its antigen is not known. The source of the sample is a study of cytomegalovirus exposure and HLA in healthy donors. Study-wide results and caveats: About 87% or about 30% of the time was how often most TCR beta V segments were productive, according to an earlier analysis.

CDR1 is MNHEY and CDR2 is SVGAGI in the germline V gene. The CDR3 is 15 residues long. V trimming: 8 bases; J trimming: 4 bases; junction bases outside the gene matches: 9. PCR involved 60 Vbeta and 13 Jbeta primers. Method: immunoSEQ multiplex PCR; TCRdb's copy keeps in-frame clones and lacks some. This table has over 150,000 clones, roughly 87% appearing once. The chain links TRBV6-5 to TRBJ2-2; 8 bases are a match to TRBD2. The source material was PBMCs. The receptor was isolated from a woman in her twenties or thirties in good health and CMV-seronegative. Written as DNA, the CDR3 is TGTGCCAGCTTTCGGGGGGGGCCCGGCACCGGGGAGCTGTTTTTT. It specifies CASFRGGPGTGELFF.